The clone carrying this TCR beta chain was observed a handful of times. This sample was taken from a study of blood T cells in healthy people across ages. For the second PCR, which ran for roughly 6 to 12 cycles, a sample-barcoded 5' primer and a J-beta primer mix were used. Each CDR3 protein gets one entry after TCRdb re-called the 5' RACE reads with MiXCR. The sample has about 930,000 distinct CDR3 sequences, approximately 32% seen once. Trimming pared 0 bases from V and 4 bases from J, leaving 9 bases between. This CDR3 has 14 residues. Per the germline V gene, CDR1 is SNHLY and CDR2 is FYNNEI. The same sample was also used in a study of T cells of mothers and their children.

Material: blood. The clonotype originates from a middle-aged woman in good health. The chain recombines TRBV2 with TRBJ1-2; D is unclear. This chain's CDR3 is CASSEAMPSYGYTF. The CDR3 region has the DNA TGTGCCAGCAGTGAAGCCATGCCCAGCTATGGCTACACCTTC.